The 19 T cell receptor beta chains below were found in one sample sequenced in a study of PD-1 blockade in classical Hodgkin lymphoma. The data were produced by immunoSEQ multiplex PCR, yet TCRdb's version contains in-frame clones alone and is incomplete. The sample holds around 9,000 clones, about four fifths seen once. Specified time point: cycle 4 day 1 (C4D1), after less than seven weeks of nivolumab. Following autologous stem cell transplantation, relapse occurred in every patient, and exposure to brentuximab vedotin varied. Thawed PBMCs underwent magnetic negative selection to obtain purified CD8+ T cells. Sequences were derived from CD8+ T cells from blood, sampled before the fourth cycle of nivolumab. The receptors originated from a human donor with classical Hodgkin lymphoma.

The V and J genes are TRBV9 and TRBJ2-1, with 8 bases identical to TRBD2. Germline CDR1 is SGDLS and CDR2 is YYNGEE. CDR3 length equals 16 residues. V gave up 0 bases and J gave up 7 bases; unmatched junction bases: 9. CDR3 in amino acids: CASSVAGRGGSNEQFF. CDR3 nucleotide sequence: TGTGCCAGCAGCGTAGCTGGTCGGGGGGGCTCGAATGAGCAGTTCTTC.

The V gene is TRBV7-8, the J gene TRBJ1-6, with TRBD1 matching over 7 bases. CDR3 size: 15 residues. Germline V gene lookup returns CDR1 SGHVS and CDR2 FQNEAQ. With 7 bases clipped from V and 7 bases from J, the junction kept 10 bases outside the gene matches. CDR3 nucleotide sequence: TGTGCCAGCACCAATGACAGGGACGACAATTCACCCCTCCACTTT. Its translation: CASTNDRDDNSPLHF.

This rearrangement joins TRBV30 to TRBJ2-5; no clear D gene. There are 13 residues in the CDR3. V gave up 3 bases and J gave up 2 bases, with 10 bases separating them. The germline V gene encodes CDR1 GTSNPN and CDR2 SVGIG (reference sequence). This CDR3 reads CAWRWAEQETQYF. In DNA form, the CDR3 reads TGTGCCTGGAGATGGGCAGAACAAGAGACCCAGTACTTC.

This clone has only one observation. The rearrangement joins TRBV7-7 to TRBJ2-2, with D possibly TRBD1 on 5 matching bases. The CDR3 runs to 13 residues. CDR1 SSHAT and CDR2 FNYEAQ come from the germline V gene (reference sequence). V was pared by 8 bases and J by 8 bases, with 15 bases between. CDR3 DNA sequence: TGTGCCAGCTCAGGGCTCGGTCAGGGGGAGCTGTTTTTT. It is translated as CASSGLGQGELFF.

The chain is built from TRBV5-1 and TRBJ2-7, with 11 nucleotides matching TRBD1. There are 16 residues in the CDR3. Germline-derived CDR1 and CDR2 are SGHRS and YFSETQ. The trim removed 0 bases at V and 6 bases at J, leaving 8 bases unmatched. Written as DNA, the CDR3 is TGCGCCAGCAGCTTGGGGGACAGGGGGTCACCTCGCGAGCAGTACTTC. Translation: CASSLGDRGSPREQYF. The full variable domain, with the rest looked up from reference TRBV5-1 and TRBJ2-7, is KAGVTQTPRYLIKTRGQQVTLSCSPISGHRSVSWYQQTPGQGLQFLFEYFSETQRNKGNFPGRFSGRQFSNSRSEMNVSTLELGDSALYLCASSLGDRGSPREQYFGPGTRLTVT.

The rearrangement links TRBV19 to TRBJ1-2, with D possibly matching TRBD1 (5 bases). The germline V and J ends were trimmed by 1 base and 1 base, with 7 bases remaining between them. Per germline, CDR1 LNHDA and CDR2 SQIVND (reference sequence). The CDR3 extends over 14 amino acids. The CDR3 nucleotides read TGTGCCAGTAGTATAGGACAGCGTAACTATGGCTACACCTTC. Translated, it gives CASSIGQRNYGYTF.

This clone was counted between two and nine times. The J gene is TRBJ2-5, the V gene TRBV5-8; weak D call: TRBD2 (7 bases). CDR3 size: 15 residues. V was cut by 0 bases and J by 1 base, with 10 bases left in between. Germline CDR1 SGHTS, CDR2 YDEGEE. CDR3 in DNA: TGTGCCAGCAGCTTGGAGGGGGGGCGCCAAGAGACCCAGTACTTC. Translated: CASSLEGGRQETQYF.

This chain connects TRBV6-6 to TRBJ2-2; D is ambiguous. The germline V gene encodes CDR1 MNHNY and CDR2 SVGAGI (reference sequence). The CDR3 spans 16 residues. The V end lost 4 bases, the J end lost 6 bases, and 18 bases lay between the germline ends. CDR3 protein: CASSSHGPPRPGELFF. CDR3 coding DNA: TGTGCCAGCAGTTCCCATGGGCCACCACGGCCCGGGGAGCTGTTTTTT.

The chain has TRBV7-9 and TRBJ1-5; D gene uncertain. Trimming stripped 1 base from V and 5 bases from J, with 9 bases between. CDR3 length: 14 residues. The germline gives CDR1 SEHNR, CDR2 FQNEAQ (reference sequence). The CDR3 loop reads CASSLGQLDQPQHF. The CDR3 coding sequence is TGTGCCAGCAGCTTAGGGCAGCTAGATCAGCCCCAGCATTTT.

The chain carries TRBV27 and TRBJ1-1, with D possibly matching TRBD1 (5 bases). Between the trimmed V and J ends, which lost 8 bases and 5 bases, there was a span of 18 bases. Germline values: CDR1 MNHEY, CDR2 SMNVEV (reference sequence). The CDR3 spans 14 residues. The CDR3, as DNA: TGTGCCAGCCAAACGACCCCGAGGGGAACTGAAGCTTTCTTT. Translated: CASQTTPRGTEAFF.

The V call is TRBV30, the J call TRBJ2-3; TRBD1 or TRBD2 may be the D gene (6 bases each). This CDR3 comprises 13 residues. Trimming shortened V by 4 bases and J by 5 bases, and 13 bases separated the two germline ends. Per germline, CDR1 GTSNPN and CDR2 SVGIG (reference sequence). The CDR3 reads CAWKGRGEDTQYF. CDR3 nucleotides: TGTGCCTGGAAGGGTAGGGGGGAAGATACGCAGTATTTT.

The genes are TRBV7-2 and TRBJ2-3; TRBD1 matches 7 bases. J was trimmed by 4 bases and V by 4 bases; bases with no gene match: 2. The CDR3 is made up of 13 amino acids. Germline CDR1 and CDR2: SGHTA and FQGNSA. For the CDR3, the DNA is TGTGCCAGCAGCTCCCAGGGGGCAGATACGCAGTATTTT. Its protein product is CASSSQGADTQYF.

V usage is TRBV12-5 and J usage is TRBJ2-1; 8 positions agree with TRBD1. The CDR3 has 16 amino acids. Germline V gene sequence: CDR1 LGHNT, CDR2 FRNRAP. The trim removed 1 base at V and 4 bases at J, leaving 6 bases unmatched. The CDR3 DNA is TGTGCTAGTGGTTTGGCCACTACAGGGGGGTACAATGAGCAGTTCTTC. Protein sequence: CASGLATTGGYNEQFF.

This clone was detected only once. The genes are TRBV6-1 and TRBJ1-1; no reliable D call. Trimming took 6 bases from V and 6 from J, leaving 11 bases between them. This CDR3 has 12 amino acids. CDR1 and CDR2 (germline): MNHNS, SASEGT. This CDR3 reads CASSPIDPEAFF. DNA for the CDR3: TGTGCCAGCAGCCCAATCGACCCTGAAGCTTTCTTT.

The CDR3 sequence: CASGLYVAGYNEQFF. The CDR3 region has the DNA TGCGCCAGTGGGTTGTATGTAGCAGGCTACAATGAGCAGTTCTTC. This rearrangement joins TRBV10-2 to TRBJ2-1, with D unclear. Germline CDR1 WSHSY, CDR2 SAAADI. This CDR3 has 15 amino acids. V gave up 9 bases and J gave up 3 bases, with 18 bases separating them.

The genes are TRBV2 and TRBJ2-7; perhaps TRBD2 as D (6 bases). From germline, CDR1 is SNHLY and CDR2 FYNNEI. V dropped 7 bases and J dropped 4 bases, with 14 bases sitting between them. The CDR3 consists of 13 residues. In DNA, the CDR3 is TGTGCCAGCACCCGGGGGTCGGGGTACGAGCAGTACTTC. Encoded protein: CASTRGSGYEQYF.

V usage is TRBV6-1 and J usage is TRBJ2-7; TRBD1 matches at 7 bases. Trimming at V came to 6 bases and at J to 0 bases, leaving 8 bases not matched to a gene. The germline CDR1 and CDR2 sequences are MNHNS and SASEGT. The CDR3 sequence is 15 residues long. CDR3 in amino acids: CASRPGQQISYEQYF. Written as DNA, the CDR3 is TGTGCCAGCAGGCCGGGACAGCAGATCTCCTACGAGCAGTACTTC.

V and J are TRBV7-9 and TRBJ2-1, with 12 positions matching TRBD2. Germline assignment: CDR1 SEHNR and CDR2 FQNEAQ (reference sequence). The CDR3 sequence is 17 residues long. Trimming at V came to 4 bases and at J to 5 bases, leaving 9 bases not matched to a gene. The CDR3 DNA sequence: TGTGCCAGCAGCTCCGGGACTAGCGGGCCTCCCGACAATGAGCAGTTCTTC. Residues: CASSSGTSGPPDNEQFF.

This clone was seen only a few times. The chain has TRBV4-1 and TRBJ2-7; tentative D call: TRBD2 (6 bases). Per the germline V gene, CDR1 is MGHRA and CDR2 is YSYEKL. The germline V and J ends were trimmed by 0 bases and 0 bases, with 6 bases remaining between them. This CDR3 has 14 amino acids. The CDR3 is CASSQDGGSYEQYF. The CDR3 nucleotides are TGCGCCAGCAGCCAAGACGGGGGCTCCTACGAGCAGTACTTC.